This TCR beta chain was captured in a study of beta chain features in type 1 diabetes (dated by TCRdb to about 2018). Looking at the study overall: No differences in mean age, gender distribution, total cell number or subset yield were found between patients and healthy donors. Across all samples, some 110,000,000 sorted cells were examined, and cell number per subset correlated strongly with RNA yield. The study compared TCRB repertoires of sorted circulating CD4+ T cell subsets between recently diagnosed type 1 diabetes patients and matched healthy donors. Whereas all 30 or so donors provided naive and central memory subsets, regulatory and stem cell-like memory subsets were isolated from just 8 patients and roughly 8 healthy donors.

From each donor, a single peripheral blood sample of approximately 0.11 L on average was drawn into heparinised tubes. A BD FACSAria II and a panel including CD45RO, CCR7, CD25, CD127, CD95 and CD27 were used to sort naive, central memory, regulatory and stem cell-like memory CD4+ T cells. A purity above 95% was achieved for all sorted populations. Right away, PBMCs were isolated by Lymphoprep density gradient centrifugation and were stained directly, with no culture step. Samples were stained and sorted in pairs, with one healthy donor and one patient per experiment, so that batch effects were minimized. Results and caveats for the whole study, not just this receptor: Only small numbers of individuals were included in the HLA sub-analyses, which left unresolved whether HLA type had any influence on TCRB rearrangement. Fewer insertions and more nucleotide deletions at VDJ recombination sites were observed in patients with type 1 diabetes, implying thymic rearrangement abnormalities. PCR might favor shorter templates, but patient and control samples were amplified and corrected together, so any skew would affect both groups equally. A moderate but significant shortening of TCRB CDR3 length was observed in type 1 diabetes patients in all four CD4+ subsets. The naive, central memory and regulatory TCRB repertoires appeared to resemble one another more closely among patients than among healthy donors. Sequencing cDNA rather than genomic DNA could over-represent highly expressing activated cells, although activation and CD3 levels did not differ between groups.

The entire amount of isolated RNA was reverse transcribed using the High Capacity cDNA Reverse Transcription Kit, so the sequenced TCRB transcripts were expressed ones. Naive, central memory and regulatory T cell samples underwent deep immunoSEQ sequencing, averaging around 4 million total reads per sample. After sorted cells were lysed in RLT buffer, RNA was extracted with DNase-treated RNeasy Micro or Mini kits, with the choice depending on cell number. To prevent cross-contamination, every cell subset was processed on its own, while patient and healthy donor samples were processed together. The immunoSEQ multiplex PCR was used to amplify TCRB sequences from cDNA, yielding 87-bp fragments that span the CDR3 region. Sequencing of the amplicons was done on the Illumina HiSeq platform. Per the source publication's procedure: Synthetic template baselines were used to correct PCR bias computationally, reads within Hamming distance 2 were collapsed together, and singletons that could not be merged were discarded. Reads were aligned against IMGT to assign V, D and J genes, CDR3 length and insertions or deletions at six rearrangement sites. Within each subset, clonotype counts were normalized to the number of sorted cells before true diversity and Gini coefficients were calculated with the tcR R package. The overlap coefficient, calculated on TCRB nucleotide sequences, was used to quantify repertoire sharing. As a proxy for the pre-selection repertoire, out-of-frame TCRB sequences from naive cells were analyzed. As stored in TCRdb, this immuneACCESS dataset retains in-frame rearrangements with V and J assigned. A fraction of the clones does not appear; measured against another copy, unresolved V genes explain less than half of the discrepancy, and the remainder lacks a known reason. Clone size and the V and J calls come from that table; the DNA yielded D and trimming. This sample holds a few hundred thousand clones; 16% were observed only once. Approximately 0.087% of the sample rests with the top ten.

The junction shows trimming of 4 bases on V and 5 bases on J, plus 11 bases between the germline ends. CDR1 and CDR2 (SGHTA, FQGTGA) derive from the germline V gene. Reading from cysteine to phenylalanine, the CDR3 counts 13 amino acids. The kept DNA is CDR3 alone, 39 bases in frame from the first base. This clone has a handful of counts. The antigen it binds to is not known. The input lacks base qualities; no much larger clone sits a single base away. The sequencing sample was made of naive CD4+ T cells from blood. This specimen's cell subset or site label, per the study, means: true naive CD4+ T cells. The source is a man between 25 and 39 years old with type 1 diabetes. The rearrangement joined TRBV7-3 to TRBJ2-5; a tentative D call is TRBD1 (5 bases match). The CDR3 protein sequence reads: CASSSRGGETQYF. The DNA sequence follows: TGTGCCAGCAGCTCAAGGGGTGGGGAGACCCAGTACTTC.